This T cell receptor (beta chain) was identified in a study of cytomegalovirus exposure and HLA in healthy donors. Study-wide context: A subsequent analysis reported that the roughly 120 validation repertoires were produced on the same platform that had also been used for the 666 first-cohort repertoires.

The table came from immunoSEQ multiplex PCR; TCRdb's copy has only in-frame clones and leaves some out. The table has around 230,000 clones, 75% to 90% seen once; the top ten hold 1% to 1.5%. The donors were part of the validation cohort, which consisted of roughly 120 subjects and was separate from the first cohort of 666 subjects. The CDR3 sequence is 14 residues long. After removal of 2 bases from V and 5 bases from J, the junction contained 3 bases not matched to a gene. Germline CDR1 and CDR2: MNHEY and SVGAGI. This chain joins TRBV6-5 and TRBJ2-5, with 9 bases matching TRBD2. This receptor was taken from a woman aged 30 to 39 in good health and CMV-seropositive. The sample consisted of PBMCs. The DNA of the CDR3 is TGTGCCAGCAGTTACATTAGCGGGAGTGAGACCCAGTACTTC. Translated: CASSYISGSETQYF.